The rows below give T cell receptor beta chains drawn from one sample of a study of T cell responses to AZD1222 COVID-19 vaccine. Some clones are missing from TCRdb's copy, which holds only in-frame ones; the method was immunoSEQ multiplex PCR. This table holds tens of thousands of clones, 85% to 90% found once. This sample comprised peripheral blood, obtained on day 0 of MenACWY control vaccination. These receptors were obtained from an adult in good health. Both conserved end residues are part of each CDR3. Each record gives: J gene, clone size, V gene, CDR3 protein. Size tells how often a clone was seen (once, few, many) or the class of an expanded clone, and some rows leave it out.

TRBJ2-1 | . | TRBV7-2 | CASRPWTSGSEQFF
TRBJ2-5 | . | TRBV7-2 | CASSVGGAGETQYF
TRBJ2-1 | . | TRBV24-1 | CATRSRTYNEQFF
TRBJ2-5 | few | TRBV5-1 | CASARTTGGGETQYF
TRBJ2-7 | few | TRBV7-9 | CASSNTLAGEQYF
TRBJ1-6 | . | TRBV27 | CASTVSGAGGRGSPLHF
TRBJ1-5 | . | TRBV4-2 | CASSQDTGGASQPQHF
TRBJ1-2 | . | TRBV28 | CASSLIGGNYGYTF
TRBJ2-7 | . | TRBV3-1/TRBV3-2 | CASSLLGEYEQYF
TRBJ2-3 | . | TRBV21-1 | CASSSGREGTDTQYF
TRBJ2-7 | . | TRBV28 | CASSFHTSGGTYEQYF
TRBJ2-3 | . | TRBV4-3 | CASSASMNGLAALGDTQYF
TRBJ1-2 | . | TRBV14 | CASSQDPGVYGYTF
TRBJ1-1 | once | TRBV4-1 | CASSQEAPGRGTEAFF
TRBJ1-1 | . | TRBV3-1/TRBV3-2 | CASSTRGNMNTEAFF
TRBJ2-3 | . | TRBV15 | CATSNSGGTDTQYF
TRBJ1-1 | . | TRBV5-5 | CASSSRGARGQTTEAFF
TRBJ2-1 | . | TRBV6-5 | CASEAGGSGTNEQFF
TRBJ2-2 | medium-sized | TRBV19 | CAGKSSNTGELFF
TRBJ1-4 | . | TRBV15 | CATSTGRVTEKLFF
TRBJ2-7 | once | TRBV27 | CASSHGTGGFDEQYF
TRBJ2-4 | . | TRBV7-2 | CASSPAGTGVRIQYF
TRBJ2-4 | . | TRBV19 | CASSNPGQKNIQYF
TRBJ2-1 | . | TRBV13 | CASSLGQLAGEREQFF
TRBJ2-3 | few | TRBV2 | CASSEARGRADTQYF
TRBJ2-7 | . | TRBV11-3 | CASSLGGDNPYEQYF
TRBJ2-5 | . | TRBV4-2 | CASSQAQGSETQYF
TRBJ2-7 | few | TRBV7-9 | CASSIPGQGAYEQYF
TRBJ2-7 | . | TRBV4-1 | CASSQGTRGYEQYF
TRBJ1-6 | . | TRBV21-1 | CASSDRDRVPLTSPLHF
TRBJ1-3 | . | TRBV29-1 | CSVGGTRAGLSGNTIYF
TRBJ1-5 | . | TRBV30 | CAWSVPTQPQHF
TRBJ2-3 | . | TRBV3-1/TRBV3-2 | CASSQRQTGWADTQYF
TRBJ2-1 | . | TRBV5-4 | CASSGGYNEQFF
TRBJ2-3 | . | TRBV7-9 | CASSTHLTDTQYF
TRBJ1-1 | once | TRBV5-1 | CASSDDGQGVTEAFF
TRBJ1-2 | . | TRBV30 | CAWSVRPGAYGYTF